The clone carrying this T cell receptor (beta chain) appeared once. Germline CDR1 is DFQATT and CDR2 is SNEGSKA (reference sequence). CDR3 length: 12 amino acids. Trimming cost V 0 bases and J 8 bases, with 10 bases left between them. These data belong to a study of blood T cells in healthy people across ages. Using a J-beta primer mix together with a sample-barcoded 5' primer, a second PCR was run for roughly 6 to 12 cycles. TCRdb redid the calling of the 5' RACE reads with MiXCR, one entry per CDR3 protein. Of more than 1,400,000 distinct CDR3 sequences listed, roughly 40% were seen once; the top ten hold approximately 7.9%.

The source material was blood. The genes are TRBV20-1 and TRBJ1-2; unclear D gene. The receptor comes from a young woman in good health. CDR3 amino acids: CSAREGREGYTF. The CDR3 DNA follows: TGCAGTGCTAGAGAGGGTCGCGAAGGCTACACCTTC.